This is a list of T cell receptor beta chains from one sample in a study of T cells in Graves' hyperthyroidism and ophthalmopathy. TCRdb recomputed calls from the multiplex PCR reads with MiXCR, one row per CDR3 protein. This table has about 96,000 distinct CDR3 sequences, around 52% appearing once. Sequenced material: blood. The receptors come from a woman in her forties with Graves' hyperthyroidism. Both conserved end residues are part of each CDR3. D genes are given only for firm matches. The size of a clone is reported for some rows only, either as once, few or many, or as a class for expanded clones.

v_call	j_call	clone_size	d_call	cdr3_aa	cdr3_nt
TRBV5-6	TRBJ1-2	many	-	CASSLVGLEYHYGYTF	TGTGCCAGCAGCTTGGTTGGGCTTGAATATCACTATGGCTACACCTTC
TRBV13	TRBJ1-2	-	-	CASRGPRPSGNTF	TGTGCCAGCCGGGGACCACGCCCCTCTGGAAACACCTTC
TRBV7-2	TRBJ1-2	-	-	CASSAGGNYGYTF	TGTGCCAGCAGCGCTGGGGGGAACTATGGCTACACCTTC
TRBV7-2	TRBJ2-7	-	TRBD2	CASSRWTSATYEQYF	TGTGCCAGCAGCCGTTGGACTAGCGCAACCTACGAGCAGTACTTC
TRBV2	TRBJ2-3	-	TRBD1	CASSDGLGQASTDTQYF	TGTGCCAGCAGTGATGGGTTGGGACAGGCTAGCACAGATACGCAGTATTTT
TRBV7-2	TRBJ1-2	-	-	CASSPVSGGGNYGYTF	TGTGCCAGCAGCCCAGTGTCCGGGGGCGGGAACTATGGCTACACCTTC
TRBV25-1	TRBJ1-2	-	-	CASKDSGDYGYTF	TGTGCCAGCAAAGACAGCGGTGATTATGGCTACACCTTC
TRBV10-3	TRBJ1-5	-	-	CANSEVFDQPQHF	TGTGCCAACAGTGAAGTTTTTGATCAGCCCCAGCATTTT
TRBV2	TRBJ1-2	-	TRBD1	CASSAQGRSGYTF	TGTGCCAGCAGTGCACAGGGGAGGAGTGGCTACACCTTC
TRBV27	TRBJ1-2	many	-	CASSDRNYGYTF	TGTGCCAGCAGTGACAGAAACTATGGCTACACCTTC
TRBV12-3/TRBV12-4	TRBJ1-1	few	-	CASRSLGRSNTEAFF	TGTGCCAGCAGAAGCCTGGGCCGGAGCAACACTGAAGCTTTCTTT
TRBV6-6	TRBJ1-1	many	TRBD1	CASSPGQSEAFF	TGTGCCAGCAGTCCGGGACAGTCTGAAGCTTTCTTT
TRBV10-1	TRBJ2-7	many	TRBD1	CASSERTGANEQYF	TGCGCCAGCAGTGAACGGACAGGGGCCAACGAGCAGTACTTC
TRBV19	TRBJ2-7	many	TRBD1	CASRAHRGLEQYF	TGTGCCAGTAGAGCCCACAGGGGTTTGGAGCAGTACTTC
TRBV7-2	TRBJ2-5	many	TRBD1	CASTQGALEETQYF	TGTGCCAGCACCCAGGGGGCTCTTGAAGAGACCCAGTACTTC
TRBV5-8	TRBJ1-2	many	TRBD1	CASSAQGYGYTF	TGTGCCAGCAGCGCACAGGGGTATGGCTACACCTTC
TRBV7-2	TRBJ1-1	many	-	CASSFRGRVTEAFF	TGTGCCAGCAGCTTCCGGGGCAGGGTCACTGAAGCTTTCTTT
TRBV18	TRBJ1-1	-	-	CASSPRAGANTEAFF	TGTGCCAGCTCACCACGGGCAGGGGCGAACACTGAAGCTTTCTTT